The 30 T cell receptor beta chains below come from one sample, sequenced in a study of HIV-infected patients and healthy controls. The repertoire came from unfractionated whole blood and reflected all unsorted peripheral T cells. cDNA was made from approximately 500 ng RNA using alpha and beta constant primers. Separate chain-specific third strand synthesis with multiplexing indices produced the alpha and beta libraries. MiXCR, applied by TCRdb to the 5' RACE reads, yields one record per CDR3 protein. Of fewer than 25,000 distinct CDR3 sequences listed, approximately 9.6% are singletons. Sequenced input: blood. Every receptor here comes from an adult in good health.

Ten or more counts support this clonotype. The genes are TRBV28 and TRBJ2-5; TRBD2 agrees at 8 bases. From germline, CDR1 is MDHEN and CDR2 SYDVKM. This CDR3 region has 16 residues. V was clipped by 3 bases and J by 5 bases; unmatched bases: 11. CDR3 nucleotide sequence: TGTGCCAGCAGTTTCCTTGGAAGCGGGGGATTGGAGACCCAGTACTTC. It codes for CASSFLGSGGLETQYF.

As for this clonotype: A much larger clone differs from this one at a single base, so this may be a read error. This chain connects TRBV20-1 to TRBJ2-3; 9 bases are shared with TRBD2. The CDR3 is 16 amino acids. Germline lookup yields CDR1 DFQATT and CDR2 SNEGSKA (reference sequence). CDR3 nucleotides: TGCAGTGCTAGAAGGTTGCGGGGGGGCGGCGCAGATAGGCAGTATTTT. Protein sequence: CSARRLRGGGADRQYF.

This clonotype has a count of ten or more. The genes are TRBV20-1 and TRBJ2-3, with D hard to call. This CDR3 is built from 13 residues. V dropped 3 bases and J dropped 2 bases, with 9 bases sitting between them. Germline CDR1 is DFQATT and CDR2 is SNEGSKA (reference sequence). CDR3 sequence reads: CSARGGVTDTQYF. CDR3 nucleotide sequence: TGCAGTGCTAGGGGCGGAGTCACAGATACGCAGTATTTT.

The sample holds many counts of this clonotype. This chain links TRBV20-1 with TRBJ2-2; a weak D match, TRBD2 (5 bases). The CDR3 runs 14 residues. The ends were cut back, 3 bases at V and 4 bases at J, with 12 bases in the middle. CDR1 and CDR2 (germline): DFQATT, SNEGSKA (reference sequence). CDR3 nucleotide sequence: TGCAGTGCTAGGGTGGGCGAGGGCACCGGGGAGCTGTTTTTT. Its translation is CSARVGEGTGELFF.

By its share, this clonotype is medium-sized. The V call is TRBV27, the J call TRBJ1-2, with D tentatively TRBD1 (5 bases). Germline loops: CDR1 MNHEY, CDR2 SMNVEV (reference sequence). V lost 3 bases and J 0 bases, leaving 8 bases between the germline ends. The CDR3 sequence is 14 residues long. CDR3 amino acids: CASSFTGTNYGYTF. DNA for the CDR3: TGTGCCAGCAGTTTTACAGGCACTAACTATGGCTACACCTTC.

This clonotype turned up a few times. The chain carries TRBV3-1 and TRBJ1-1, with 8 positions matching TRBD1. Germline-derived CDR1 and CDR2 are LGHDT and YNNKEL (reference sequence). There are 16 residues in the CDR3. V lost 1 base and J lost 11; bases outside the gene matches: 15. The CDR3 loop reads CASSQGRQGPTGWAFF. The CDR3, as DNA: TGTGCCAGCAGCCAAGGACGACAGGGGCCTACAGGGTGGGCTTTCTTT.

This clonotype showed up just a few times. V usage is TRBV19 and J usage is TRBJ1-2; D not resolved. V lost 3 bases, J lost 4 bases, and 9 bases lay in between. The germline gives CDR1 LNHDA, CDR2 SQIVND (reference sequence). This CDR3 is 13 amino acids long. The CDR3 here is CASSISKAYGYTF. Written as DNA, the CDR3 is TGTGCCAGTAGTATCTCTAAAGCCTATGGCTACACCTTC.

Judged by abundance, this clonotype is medium-sized. The chain is built from TRBV28 and TRBJ2-3; D is ambiguous. Germline V gene data show CDR1 as MDHEN and CDR2 as SYDVKM. The CDR3 has 14 amino acids. Between the trimmed V and J ends, which lost 4 bases and 2 bases, there was a span of 10 bases. In nucleotides, the CDR3 is TGTGCCAGCAGTTCGCCGGACGCCACAGATACGCAGTATTTT. Translation gives CASSSPDATDTQYF.

This clonotype is categorized as medium-sized. The chain carries TRBV10-3 and TRBJ2-3, with 7 positions matching TRBD2. V gave up 5 bases and J gave up 4 bases; unmatched junction bases: 9. Germline V gives CDR1 ENHRY, CDR2 SYGVKD. This CDR3 is 15 amino acids long. In nucleotides, the CDR3 is TGTGCCATCAGTCCATCTAGCGGACGACCAGATACGCAGTATTTT. Translation: CAISPSSGRPDTQYF.

This clonotype was counted ten times or more. V gene TRBV20-1 combines with J gene TRBJ2-3; TRBD1 or TRBD2 may be the D gene (6 bases each). This CDR3 spans 14 amino acids. The germline V gene encodes CDR1 DFQATT and CDR2 SNEGSKA (reference sequence). CDR3 in amino acids: CGGRKPGVTDTQYF. CDR3 bases: TGCGGGGGCCGAAAGCCGGGAGTCACAGATACGCAGTATTTT.

This clonotype turned up a few times. J is TRBJ2-5 and V is TRBV15; D tentatively fits TRBD1 or TRBD2 (5 bases each). V lost 5 bases and J lost 1, with 8 bases in between. The CDR3 consists of 13 residues. Germline CDR1 reads LNHNV; CDR2 reads YYDKDF (reference sequence). The DNA for the CDR3 is TGTGCCACCAGCGGGGGTCCCCAAGAGACCCAGTACTTC. Translation gives CATSGGPQETQYF.

This clonotype is labeled medium-sized. The genes are TRBV11-1 and TRBJ1-1; no firm D call. From germline, CDR1 is SGHAT and CDR2 FQDESV (reference sequence). The CDR3 runs 12 residues. Trimming removed 5 bases from V and 7 bases from J, with 11 bases in between. The CDR3 loop reads CASSNIAGEAFF. CDR3 nucleotide sequence: TGTGCCAGCAGCAATATAGCAGGTGAAGCTTTCTTT.

This clonotype showed up many times. The rearrangement uses TRBV11-2 and TRBJ2-1; no definite D call. Germline assignment: CDR1 SGHAT and CDR2 FQNNGV. Trimming left V 4 bases short and J 9 bases short, with 10 bases between. The CDR3 is made up of 12 amino acids. The CDR3 nucleotides are TGTGCCAGCAGCTCACAAGAGGCTGAGCAGTTCTTC. Protein sequence: CASSSQEAEQFF.

The rearrangement uses TRBV5-4 and TRBJ1-5, with a tentative D call TRBD1 (5 bases). This CDR3 comprises 15 residues. Germline values: CDR1 SGHNT, CDR2 YYREEE (reference sequence). Trimming left V 4 bases short and J 0 bases short, with 11 bases between. The CDR3 here is CASSMDGGSNQPQHF. DNA for the CDR3: TGTGCCAGCAGCATGGACGGGGGTAGCAATCAGCCCCAGCATTTT.

In its sample, this clonotype ranks as medium-sized. The chain combines TRBV6-2 or TRBV6-3 with TRBJ1-5; D unresolved. Looked up from germline, CDR1 is MNHEY and CDR2 is SVGEGT. The CDR3 spans 14 residues. V was clipped by 2 bases and J by 5 bases, with 10 bases between them. CDR3 loop: CASSYGSEDQPQHF. The CDR3 bases are TGTGCCAGCAGTTACGGGAGTGAGGATCAGCCCCAGCATTTT.

This rearrangement joins TRBV7-2 to TRBJ2-5; 7 bases are a match to TRBD2. This CDR3 region has 14 residues. Germline assignment: CDR1 SGHTA and CDR2 FQGNSA. The junction had 2 bases not matched to a gene; V was cut back by 2 bases and J by 2 bases. Written as DNA, the CDR3 is TGTGCCAGCAGCTTAAGACTAGCTCAAGAGACCCAGTACTTC. Translation: CASSLRLAQETQYF. Filled out from reference TRBV7-2 and TRBJ2-5, the complete variable domain reads GAGVSQSPSNKVTEKGKDVELRCDPISGHTALYWYRQSLGQGLEFLIYFQGNSAPDKSGLPSDRFSAERTGGSVSTLTIQRTQQEDSAVYLCASSLRLAQETQYFGPGTRLLVL.

The sample holds many counts of this clonotype. V is TRBV4-3 and J is TRBJ2-3, with TRBD2 as a possible D gene (5 bases). Germline CDR1 is LGHNA and CDR2 is YSLEER. The CDR3 contains 16 residues. Deletions cut 0 bases from V and 2 bases from J, with 12 bases between. The CDR3 here is CASSQDPSLVTDTQYF. In DNA form, the CDR3 reads TGCGCCAGCAGCCAAGATCCTAGCTTGGTCACAGATACGCAGTATTTT.

This clonotype has at least ten counts. The rearrangement joins TRBV5-6 to TRBJ2-7, with 7 nucleotides matching TRBD1. The trim removed 4 bases at V and 0 bases at J, leaving 7 bases unmatched. From germline, CDR1 is SGHDT and CDR2 YYEEEE. The CDR3 has 15 residues. The CDR3 loop reads CASSGTGTASYEQYF. The CDR3 nucleotides are TGTGCCAGCAGCGGAACCGGGACAGCCTCCTACGAGCAGTACTTC. The complete variable domain, with remaining parts taken from reference TRBV5-6 and TRBJ2-7, reads DAGVTQSPTHLIKTRGQQVTLRCSPKSGHDTVSWYQQALGQGPQFIFQYYEEEERQRGNFPDRFSGHQFPNYSSELNVNALLLGDSALYLCASSGTGTASYEQYFGPGTRLTVT.

This clonotype was counted many times. The chain joins TRBV30 to TRBJ2-3, with 8 bases identical to TRBD1. With 5 bases clipped from V and 3 bases from J, the junction kept 1 base outside the gene matches. CDR3 length equals 12 residues. Germline V CDR1 and CDR2: GTSNPN, SVGIG (reference sequence). The CDR3, as DNA: TGTGCCTGGGGGACAGGAACAGATACGCAGTATTTT. Protein: CAWGTGTDTQYF.

This clonotype came up many times. The gene calls are TRBV7-2 and TRBJ2-3; tentatively, D is TRBD2 (5 bases). V dropped 5 bases and J dropped 3 bases, with 12 bases sitting between them. This CDR3 spans 14 amino acids. In germline, CDR1 is SGHTA, CDR2 FQGNSA. The CDR3 spells CASSLLLDTDTQYF. The CDR3 DNA follows: TGTGCCAGCAGCCTATTACTAGATACAGATACGCAGTATTTT.

This clonotype was observed many times. The rearrangement links TRBV7-9 to TRBJ2-7; D unclear. This CDR3 contains 12 residues. V lost 0 bases to trimming and J lost 7 bases, with 7 bases between them. Germline V gene data show CDR1 as SEHNR and CDR2 as FQNEAQ (reference sequence). The CDR3 sequence: CASSLAWGEQYF. Written as DNA, the CDR3 is TGTGCCAGCAGCTTAGCGTGGGGAGAGCAGTACTTC.

This clonotype came up a few times. V gene TRBV19 combines with J gene TRBJ1-5, with D possibly matching TRBD1 (5 bases). The germline V and J ends were trimmed by 5 bases and 6 bases, with 8 bases remaining between them. This CDR3 comprises 12 residues. Germline CDR1 and CDR2: LNHDA and SQIVND (reference sequence). Here the CDR3 reads CASSVGGQPQHF. CDR3 coding DNA: TGTGCCAGTAGTGTTGGGGGTCAGCCCCAGCATTTT.

This clonotype is medium-sized. The chain employs TRBV29-1 and TRBJ1-2; a weak D match, TRBD1 (5 bases). The CDR3 extends over 15 amino acids. CDR1 SQVTM and CDR2 ANQGSEA come from the germline V gene. The V end lost 1 base, the J end lost 4 bases, and 16 bases lay between the germline ends. CDR3 sequence reads: CSVEVTGHRPYGYTF. CDR3 in DNA: TGCAGCGTTGAAGTTACGGGGCACCGCCCCTATGGCTACACCTTC.

V gene TRBV19 combines with J gene TRBJ1-2, with 9 bases lining up with TRBD1. Germline CDR1 and CDR2: LNHDA and SQIVND (reference sequence). The CDR3 has 16 amino acids. V lost 5 bases, J lost 4 bases, and 11 bases stayed unmatched. CDR3 sequence (DNA): TGTGCCAGTAGTCCCTGGGGACAGGGTTCCGGCTATGGCTACACCTTC. It specifies CASSPWGQGSGYGYTF.

The table lists this clonotype with a few counts. V usage is TRBV6-1 and J usage is TRBJ1-1, with D uncertain. Trimming left V 10 bases short and J 3 bases short, with 15 bases between. CDR3 length equals 13 residues. CDR1 and CDR2 from the germline V gene are MNHNS and SASEGT. CDR3 nucleotide sequence: TGTGCCACCTTGAAGGGCTCGTACACTGAAGCTTTCTTT. This gives the protein CATLKGSYTEAFF.

This clonotype has a count of ten or more. V usage is TRBV12-3 or TRBV12-4 and J usage is TRBJ1-1, with D possibly matching TRBD1 (6 bases). The germline V and J ends were trimmed by 6 bases and 4 bases, with 12 bases remaining between them. The CDR3 contains 13 residues. CDR3 sequence reads: CASRDSGGTEAFF. The DNA of the CDR3 is TGTGCCAGCAGGGACAGCGGGGGCACTGAAGCTTTCTTT.

This clonotype was counted at least ten times. This rearrangement joins TRBV11-1 to TRBJ1-5; unclear D gene. The germline V gene has CDR1 SGHAT and CDR2 FQDESV (reference sequence). There are 13 residues in the CDR3. Trimming removed 3 bases from V and 6 bases from J, with 9 bases in between. CDR3: CASSLWEGQPQHF. CDR3 coding DNA: TGTGCCAGCAGCTTGTGGGAGGGTCAGCCCCAGCATTTT.

The table lists this clonotype with a few counts. The genes are TRBV10-3 and TRBJ1-2; 9 positions agree with TRBD1. The V and J ends lost 6 bases and 3 bases, in that order; junction bases with no gene match: 5. This CDR3 has 14 amino acids. Germline V CDR1 and CDR2: ENHRY, SYGVKD. The CDR3 DNA follows: TGTGCCATCAGGGGGACAGGGCCGGACTATGGCTACACCTTC. It codes for CAIRGTGPDYGYTF.

By share of the sample, this clonotype is medium-sized (0.01 to 0.1%). The genes are TRBV3-1 and TRBJ1-2, with D possibly TRBD1 on 5 matching bases. The CDR3 is 14 amino acids. Looked up from germline, CDR1 is LGHDT and CDR2 is YNNKEL (reference sequence). V was cut by 1 base and J by 8 bases, with 14 bases left in between. As DNA, the CDR3 is TGTGCCAGCAGCCAAGCCCGGCAGGGTTACGGCTACACCTTC. It codes for CASSQARQGYGYTF.

This clonotype was counted ten times or more. J is TRBJ1-5 and V is TRBV2, with D possibly TRBD1 on 6 matching bases. Trimming left V 6 bases short and J 2 bases short, with 14 bases between. Germline CDR1 is SNHLY and CDR2 is FYNNEI. CDR3 size: 15 residues. The CDR3 DNA follows: TGTGCCAGCAGGGGAAGACAGGCTCGCAATCAGCCCCAGCATTTT. As protein: CASRGRQARNQPQHF.